The T cell receptor (beta chain) under discussion was sequenced for a study of blood T cell repertoires in COVID-19. Study-level information: The study drew acute and convalescent COVID-19 samples from the United States, Italy and Spain. Sample material is recorded as cDNA or gDNA derived from T cells, B-cell-depleted T cells, or PBMCs.

CDR1 is GTSNPN and CDR2 is SVGIG in the germline V gene (reference sequence). J gave up 8 bases and V 3 bases, and 22 bases lay outside the gene matches. This CDR3 spans 18 amino acids. In the authors' methods: Reference gene primer amplification yielded estimated nucleated cell counts. Using immunoSEQ multiplex PCR, the repertoire was profiled, and TCRdb retains in-frame clones only, with some absent. The D gene and trimming were derived from the DNA, and the V and J assignments and clone size from that table. The sample contains over 150,000 clones, almost 80% of which appear only once. The V and J genes are TRBV30 and TRBJ2-1, with 7 bases lining up with TRBD2. This sequence originates from a woman in her seventies with acute or convalescent COVID-19. The sequenced material came from peripheral blood. The CDR3 nucleotides read TGTGCCTGGAGACTTAGACCCCCCATGGCGGGAGATGAGGATGAGCAGTTCTTC. Amino acid sequence: CAWRLRPPMAGDEDEQFF.